This is a list of T cell receptor beta chains from one sample in a study of response to subunit inactivated influenza vaccine. TCRdb fed the RT-PCR reads into MiXCR, producing one record per CDR3 protein. The sample gives roughly 570,000 distinct CDR3 sequences, about 14% of which show up once; around 10% is in the top ten. Source: PBMCs from blood, taken about 13 days after vaccination. The origin of the receptors is a man aged 45-65 years who received an inactivated influenza vaccine. CDR3s include the opening cysteine and the closing phenylalanine or tryptophan. D genes are given only for firm matches. Size tells how often a clone was seen (once, few, many) or the class of an expanded clone, and some rows leave it out.

J gene | V gene | CDR3 length | clone size | D gene | CDR3 protein | CDR3 DNA
TRBJ2-1 | TRBV12-3/TRBV12-4 | 14 | few | . | CASSRQPSYNEQFF | TGTGCCAGCAGTCGACAACCCTCCTACAATGAGCAGTTCTTC
TRBJ2-2 | TRBV4-3 | 15 | . | TRBD1 | CASSPATGSTGELFF | TGCGCCAGCAGCCCTGCGACAGGGTCGACCGGGGAGCTGTTTTTT
TRBJ2-5 | TRBV12-5 | 14 | . | . | CASAALEGKETQYF | TGTGCTAGTGCCGCACTAGAGGGCAAAGAGACCCAGTACTTC
TRBJ2-1 | TRBV7-6 | 14 | few | . | CASSLDTGWNEQFF | TGTGCCAGCAGCTTAGATACAGGATGGAATGAGCAGTTCTTC
TRBJ1-6 | TRBV9 | 18 | many | . | CASSVESSRSSYNSPLHF | TGTGCCAGCAGCGTGGAAAGTAGCAGGAGCTCCTATAATTCACCCCTCCACTTT
TRBJ1-2 | TRBV6-1 | 17 | many | . | CASSDQGMARAYYGYTF | TGTGCCAGCAGTGACCAGGGCATGGCAAGGGCCTACTATGGCTACACCTTC
TRBJ1-5 | TRBV20-1 | 20 | . | TRBD1 | CSARDGLRDRVSRINQPQHF | TGCAGTGCTAGAGATGGGCTCCGGGACAGGGTCAGTAGAATAAATCAGCCCCAGCATTTT
TRBJ2-1 | TRBV9 | 16 | . | TRBD2 | CASSVATGGALNEQFF | TGTGCCAGCAGCGTAGCTACGGGAGGGGCCCTAAATGAGCAGTTCTTC
TRBJ2-1 | TRBV10-1 | 14 | . | . | CASMKRPSYNEQFF | TGCGCCAGCATGAAGCGGCCCTCCTACAATGAGCAGTTCTTC
TRBJ2-3 | TRBV4-3 | 15 | . | . | CASSQEGGATDTQYF | TGCGCCAGCAGCCAAGAAGGCGGTGCCACAGATACGCAGTATTTT
TRBJ1-2 | TRBV12-3/TRBV12-4 | 12 | few | TRBD1 | CASRGQAYGYTF | TGTGCCAGCAGGGGACAGGCTTATGGCTACACCTTC
TRBJ2-1 | TRBV9 | 13 | many | . | CASSVNTVNEQFF | TGTGCCAGCAGCGTAAATACAGTAAATGAGCAGTTCTTC
TRBJ2-1 | TRBV5-1 | 19 | few | TRBD2 | CASSSRGTSGGIPYNEQFF | TGCGCCAGCAGCTCTCGAGGGACTAGCGGGGGGATTCCCTACAATGAGCAGTTCTTC
TRBJ2-3 | TRBV7-6 | 13 | few | . | CASSFKLMDTQYF | TGTGCCAGCAGCTTCAAATTGATGGATACGCAGTATTTT
TRBJ2-4 | TRBV7-2 | 14 | . | . | CASSFGSGVNIQYF | TGTGCCAGCAGCTTTGGTTCAGGGGTAAACATTCAGTACTTC
TRBJ1-3 | TRBV3-1 | 17 | . | . | CASSRSGAAGSGNTIYF | TGTGCCAGCAGCCGATCCGGCGCAGCTGGCTCTGGAAACACCATATATTTT
TRBJ2-5 | TRBV6-5 | 15 | . | TRBD2 | CASSYGSGGDETQYF | TGTGCCAGCAGTTACGGCTCCGGGGGGGACGAGACCCAGTACTTC
TRBJ2-7 | TRBV6-1 | 15 | . | . | CASRTAGVAVYEQYF | TGTGCCAGCAGGACCGCCGGTGTGGCAGTCTACGAGCAGTACTTC
TRBJ2-1 | TRBV29-1 | 14 | . | . | CSVTGRPPTYVQFF | TGCAGCGTGACCGGGAGACCCCCGACGTATGTGCAGTTCTTC
TRBJ2-2 | TRBV11-2 | 17 | . | . | CASSFSGAALLGGELFF | TGTGCCAGCAGCTTTAGTGGAGCGGCCTTACTGGGCGGGGAGCTGTTTTTT
TRBJ1-2 | TRBV5-1 | 14 | . | TRBD1 | CASSLARGQGGYTF | TGCGCCAGCAGCTTGGCCAGGGGGCAGGGTGGCTACACCTTC
TRBJ1-2 | TRBV7-9 | 15 | few | TRBD1 | CASSASGTGGGGYTF | TGTGCCAGCAGCGCGAGCGGGACAGGGGGCGGTGGCTACACCTTC
TRBJ1-1 | TRBV12-3/TRBV12-4 | 12 | many | . | CASSLNNPEAFF | TGTGCCAGCAGTTTAAATAACCCTGAAGCTTTCTTT
TRBJ1-2 | TRBV20-1 | 15 | few | . | CSARDIRGGNYGYTF | TGCAGTGCTAGAGATATAAGGGGCGGGAACTATGGCTACACCTTC
TRBJ2-7 | TRBV27 | 14 | few | . | CASSWGRSSYEQYF | TGTGCCAGCAGTTGGGGCCGCAGCTCCTACGAGCAGTACTTC
TRBJ2-5 | TRBV3-1 | 14 | . | . | CASSPPPRQETQYF | TGTGCCAGCAGCCCCCCACCGCGGCAAGAGACCCAGTACTTC
TRBJ2-7 | TRBV12-3/TRBV12-4 | 14 | many | TRBD2 | CASSLAGGIYEQYF | TGTGCCAGCAGCTTAGCGGGGGGGATTTACGAGCAGTACTTC
TRBJ2-7 | TRBV10-3 | 14 | . | TRBD2 | CAISELAENYEQYF | TGTGCCATCAGTGAACTAGCGGAGAACTACGAGCAGTACTTC
TRBJ2-7 | TRBV6-2/TRBV6-3 | 13 | few | . | CASSYSGLYEQYF | TGTGCCAGCAGTTACTCGGGCCTCTACGAGCAGTACTTC
TRBJ2-7 | TRBV5-1 | 13 | few | . | CASREQGTYEQYF | TGCGCCAGCAGGGAACAGGGTACCTACGAGCAGTACTTC
TRBJ2-3 | TRBV7-9 | 15 | . | TRBD2 | CASSLIGAGTDTQYF | TGTGCCAGCAGCTTAATTGGAGCGGGGACAGATACGCAGTATTTT
TRBJ2-7 | TRBV6-5 | 15 | few | . | CASSYSSQGPYEQYF | TGTGCCAGCAGTTACTCGAGCCAGGGACCTTACGAGCAGTACTTC
TRBJ2-4 | TRBV4-1 | 17 | few | TRBD1 | CASSQGRQGATKNIQYF | TGCGCCAGCAGCCAAGGACGACAGGGGGCGACCAAAAACATTCAGTACTTC
TRBJ2-7 | TRBV30 | 13 | few | TRBD2 | CAWSMGGPYEQYF | TGTGCCTGGAGCATGGGAGGGCCCTACGAGCAGTACTTC
TRBJ1-6 | TRBV20-1 | 14 | . | TRBD1 | CSATLDRARSPLHF | TGCAGTGCTACCCTGGACAGGGCGCGTTCACCCCTCCACTTT
TRBJ2-2 | TRBV29-1 | 14 | . | . | CSVEDPHLGGELFF | TGCAGCGTTGAAGATCCCCACTTAGGCGGGGAGCTGTTTTTT
TRBJ1-5 | TRBV7-2 | 16 | few | . | CASSPGLLYSNQPQHF | TGTGCCAGCAGCCCGGGACTACTTTATAGCAATCAGCCCCAGCATTTT
TRBJ2-5 | TRBV29-1 | 13 | many | TRBD2 | CSVDSGEGETQYF | TGCAGCGTTGATAGCGGGGAGGGGGAGACCCAGTACTTC
TRBJ1-2 | TRBV29-1 | 11 | . | . | CSVPVGLGYTF | TGCAGCGTTCCGGTTGGGCTCGGCTACACCTTC
TRBJ1-1 | TRBV28 | 15 | . | . | CASSLLVAMNTEAFF | TGTGCCAGCAGCCTCCTAGTAGCGATGAACACTGAAGCTTTCTTT
TRBJ2-5 | TRBV28 | 14 | . | . | CASSEVAKGETQYF | TGTGCCAGCAGTGAGGTTGCCAAGGGGGAGACCCAGTACTTC
TRBJ1-2 | TRBV12-3/TRBV12-4 | 13 | many | . | CASSPRQVGGYTF | TGTGCCAGCAGTCCTCGACAGGTCGGTGGCTACACCTTC
TRBJ2-2 | TRBV5-5 | 15 | . | . | CASSLLSAAVGELFF | TGTGCCAGCAGCTTACTGTCGGCGGCGGTCGGGGAGCTGTTTTTT
TRBJ2-5 | TRBV12-3/TRBV12-4 | 14 | few | . | CASSLGQDQETQYF | TGTGCCAGCAGTTTAGGACAGGACCAGGAGACCCAGTACTTC
TRBJ2-1 | TRBV19 | 17 | . | TRBD2 | CASSVQSGTISPYEQFF | TGTGCCAGTAGCGTCCAATCCGGGACTATCAGTCCTTATGAGCAGTTCTTC
TRBJ2-5 | TRBV10-3 | 14 | few | TRBD2 | CAIADRGGQETQYF | TGTGCCATCGCCGACCGGGGGGGCCAAGAGACCCAGTACTTC
TRBJ2-1 | TRBV15 | 11 | few | . | CATSSGGEQFF | TGTGCCACCAGCAGCGGGGGTGAGCAGTTCTTC
TRBJ2-5 | TRBV5-1 | 14 | . | TRBD1 | CASSISGGRETQYF | TGCGCCAGCAGCATTTCAGGGGGCCGGGAGACCCAGTACTTC
TRBJ1-2 | TRBV11-2 | 14 | . | TRBD1 | CASSVDRPDSGYTF | TGTGCCAGCAGCGTGGACAGGCCCGATTCGGGCTACACCTTC
TRBJ2-7 | TRBV10-3 | 13 | . | TRBD2 | CAISASGSYEQYF | TGTGCCATCAGCGCTAGCGGTTCCTACGAGCAGTACTTC
TRBJ2-5 | TRBV6-2/TRBV6-3 | 14 | once | . | CASSYSNLVETQYF | TGTGCCAGCAGTTACTCGAACCTAGTGGAGACCCAGTACTTC
TRBJ2-3 | TRBV29-1 | 16 | few | TRBD1 | CSVENRWTGATDTQYF | TGCAGCGTTGAAAATAGATGGACAGGGGCCACAGATACGCAGTATTTT
TRBJ2-5 | TRBV4-2 | 16 | few | . | CASSQEVLAGRETQYF | TGTGCCAGCAGCCAAGAAGTATTGGCAGGGAGGGAGACCCAGTACTTC
TRBJ1-4 | TRBV5-1 | 14 | . | . | CASRVDPGGEKLFF | TGCGCCAGCAGGGTGGACCCTGGGGGTGAAAAACTGTTTTTT
TRBJ2-6 | TRBV11-1 | 20 | . | TRBD1 | CASSLGGRWDRGPGANVLTF | TGTGCCAGCAGCTTAGGGGGACGCTGGGACAGGGGGCCTGGGGCCAACGTCCTGACTTTC
TRBJ2-1 | TRBV5-1 | 15 | many | TRBD2 | CASSPPGTSLNEQFF | TGCGCCAGCAGCCCACCGGGGACTAGCCTTAATGAGCAGTTCTTC